One sample yielded the 5 T cell receptor beta chains listed below, sequenced in a study of beta chain features in type 1 diabetes. Study outcomes and limitations: Across all four CD4+ subsets, people with type 1 diabetes showed modestly shorter TCRB CDR3s.

Their cognate antigens are unknown. Sequenced material consisted of expressed TCRB transcripts (all of the isolated RNA was reverse transcribed). Only in-frame clones appear in the TCRdb table, and some are missing; sequencing was by immunoSEQ multiplex PCR. This sample has 100,000 to 150,000 clones; roughly 17% occur once, and the top ten carry 2.6%. Source material: central memory CD4+ T cells from blood. These receptors originate from a man between 18 and 29 years old with type 1 diabetes.

This clone was picked up one time. The chain carries TRBV18 and TRBJ1-2; 7 positions agree with TRBD1. This CDR3 region has 15 residues. CDR1 is KGHSH, CDR2 LQKENI, per germline. After removal of 1 base from V and 7 bases from J, the junction contained 9 bases not matched to a gene. The CDR3 bases are TGTGCCAGCTCACCACTCTACAGGGGTGAGGGTGGCTACACCTTC. It codes for CASSPLYRGEGGYTF.

Written as DNA, the CDR3 is TGTGCCAGCAGCTTAGGAGGCGGATTTGGGTCAGATACGCAGTATTTT. Amino acid sequence: CASSLGGGFGSDTQYF. The rearrangement joins TRBV7-2 to TRBJ2-3; D gene uncertain. The V and J ends lost 1 base and 4 bases respectively, with 15 bases between them. Germline V CDR1 and CDR2: SGHTA, FQGNSA. The CDR3 runs to 16 residues.

The CDR3 coding sequence is TGTGCCAGCAGCTTAATACCAGGGGGAAACACCGGGGAGCTGTTTTTT. Encoded protein: CASSLIPGGNTGELFF. The V call is TRBV7-9, the J call TRBJ2-2; 7 bases align to TRBD1. Germline loops: CDR1 SEHNR, CDR2 FQNEAQ (reference sequence). CDR3 length: 16 residues. The V gene end was trimmed by 2 bases and the J gene end by 2 bases; junction bases not matched to a gene: 5.

The CDR3 DNA reads as TGCGCCAGCAGCCAAGGACAGGGGACCTCCTACAATGAGCAGTTCTTC. Amino acid sequence: CASSQGQGTSYNEQFF. The chain recombines TRBV5-1 with TRBJ2-1; 9 nucleotides match TRBD1. This CDR3 spans 16 amino acids. V shed 4 bases, J shed 0 bases, and the junction held 5 bases outside the gene matches. Germline assignment: CDR1 SGHRS and CDR2 YFSETQ.

CDR3 protein: CATSRDQAREQYF. In DNA form, the CDR3 reads TGTGCCACCAGCAGAGATCAGGCTCGAGAGCAGTACTTC. The rearrangement uses TRBV15 and TRBJ2-7; D call uncertain. V lost 0 bases to trimming and J lost 7 bases, with 10 bases between them. Germline CDR1 and CDR2: LNHNV and YYDKDF (reference sequence). The CDR3 loop spans 13 amino acids.